These 20 T cell receptor beta chains share one sample of origin, sequenced in a study of T cells in Graves' hyperthyroidism and ophthalmopathy. Using RNA transcripts as the source, TCR beta CDR3 regions were amplified. A first-round RT-PCR of the TCR CDR3 used the HTBI primer set. Via MiXCR, TCRdb re-called the multiplex PCR reads, giving one row per CDR3 protein. The sample records roughly 110,000 distinct CDR3 sequences, approximately 16% being singletons. What was sequenced was blood. These receptors originate from a woman aged 50 to 65 with Graves' hyperthyroidism.

This clonotype was seen repeatedly, ten times or more. In nucleotides, the CDR3 is TGTGCCAGCACCATCCTAGGGGGGCAGTATGGCTACACCTTC. This translates into CASTILGGQYGYTF. The chain has TRBV28 and TRBJ1-2; TRBD1 might be the D (6 bases). This CDR3 is built from 14 residues. V was shortened by 7 bases and J by 5 bases, with 17 bases between the two germline ends. The germline V gene encodes CDR1 MDHEN and CDR2 SYDVKM.

The table lists this clonotype with many counts. The chain carries TRBV6-1 and TRBJ1-1; D not certain. This CDR3 is built from 13 residues. Trimming stripped 2 bases from V and 3 bases from J, with 7 bases between. CDR1 and CDR2 (germline): MNHNS, SASEGT. This CDR3 is CASSEWADTEAFF. The CDR3, as DNA: TGTGCCAGCAGTGAATGGGCTGACACTGAAGCTTTCTTT.

This clonotype was counted at least ten times. The rearrangement uses TRBV28 and TRBJ1-5, with D possibly being TRBD1 (6 bases). CDR1 is MDHEN, CDR2 SYDVKM, per germline. Trimming shortened V by 1 base and J by 1 base, and 26 bases separated the two germline ends. This CDR3 region has 21 residues. The CDR3 sequence: CASSLSPTGYEALWSNQPQHF. The CDR3 coding sequence is TGTGCCAGCAGTTTATCCCCCACAGGGTATGAGGCCTTGTGGAGCAATCAGCCCCAGCATTTT.

This clonotype was seen many times. The chain recombines TRBV20-1 with TRBJ2-5; TRBD1 aligns across 7 bases. This CDR3 has 14 amino acids. V was clipped by 5 bases and J by 2 bases; unmatched bases: 8. Germline V CDR1 and CDR2: DFQATT, SNEGSKA (reference sequence). The DNA of the CDR3 is TGCAGTGCTTCCGGGACAGCCACGCAAGAGACCCAGTACTTC. This translates into CSASGTATQETQYF.

This clonotype was picked up a small number of times. The rearrangement uses TRBV29-1 and TRBJ2-3; 8 bases are shared with TRBD2. Germline V gene data show CDR1 as SQVTM and CDR2 as ANQGSEA. V trimming: 7 bases; J trimming: 4 bases; junction bases outside the gene matches: 7. This CDR3 has 13 residues. The CDR3 DNA follows: TGCAGCGGGAGAAGCGGGAGTGCAGATACGCAGTATTTT. Encoded protein: CSGRSGSADTQYF.

This clonotype was counted ten times or more. The chain carries TRBV5-1 and TRBJ1-1; D unclear. Trimming left V 6 bases short and J 4 bases short, with 13 bases between. This CDR3 is built from 13 residues. The germline CDR1 and CDR2 sequences are SGHRS and YFSETQ. CDR3 coding DNA: TGCGCCAGCAACCTTGAGGCGAGCACTGAAGCTTTCTTT. Amino acid sequence: CASNLEASTEAFF.

This clonotype was picked up many times. V is TRBV6-6 and J is TRBJ1-4; D is perhaps TRBD1 (5 bases). The V end was cut by 0 bases, the J end by 1 base, with 12 bases between. The CDR3 sequence is 17 residues long. Germline V CDR1 and CDR2: MNHNY, SVGAGI (reference sequence). The CDR3 loop reads CASSYSSGQGTNEKLFF. CDR3 sequence (DNA): TGTGCCAGCAGTTACTCGTCGGGTCAGGGAACTAATGAAAAACTGTTTTTT.

This clonotype occurred many times. The genes are TRBV2 and TRBJ1-1, with D perhaps TRBD1 (5 bases). The germline V gene encodes CDR1 SNHLY and CDR2 FYNNEI. The CDR3 extends over 14 amino acids. V was clipped by 7 bases and J by 5 bases, with 17 bases between them. CDR3 nucleotides: TGTGCCAGCAAGAGGCGGGGCGATCAGACTGAAGCTTTCTTT. Encoded protein: CASKRRGDQTEAFF.

In this sample, this clonotype turned up many times. The chain has TRBV7-3 and TRBJ1-3; D uncertain. Germline V CDR1 and CDR2: SGHTA, FQGTGA. The CDR3 spans 15 residues. Trimming left V 5 bases short and J 0 bases short, with 11 bases between. The CDR3 sequence is CASSKVPGSGNTIYF. For the CDR3, the DNA is TGTGCCAGCAGCAAGGTCCCAGGCTCTGGAAACACCATATATTTT.

This clonotype was seen at least ten times. This chain links TRBV29-1 with TRBJ2-3; a possible D gene is TRBD2 (5 bases). This CDR3 comprises 15 residues. Trimming removed 6 bases at V and 2 bases at J, with 18 bases between. Germline CDR1 SQVTM, CDR2 ANQGSEA. CDR3 amino acids: CSVGVSGGNTDTQYF. In DNA form, the CDR3 reads TGCAGCGTCGGAGTAAGCGGTGGGAACACAGATACGCAGTATTTT.

In this sample, this clonotype turned up many times. This rearrangement joins TRBV3-1 to TRBJ2-1, with 15 positions matching TRBD2. There are 16 residues in the CDR3. V lost 2 bases, J lost 7 bases, and 3 bases stayed unmatched. Looked up from germline, CDR1 is LGHDT and CDR2 is YNNKEL (reference sequence). The CDR3 bases are TGTGCCAGCAGCCAACCGGGACTAGCGGGAGGTAATGAGCAGTTCTTC. The encoded protein is CASSQPGLAGGNEQFF.

There are many counts of this clonotype. V and J are TRBV28 and TRBJ2-1; 10 bases are a match to TRBD2. Trimming cost V 2 bases and J 4 bases; bases outside gene matches: 11. Looked up from germline, CDR1 is MDHEN and CDR2 is SYDVKM. The CDR3 sequence is 18 residues long. The CDR3 nucleotides read TGTGCCAGCAGTTTAATTCTAGCGGGAGTTTTGGGATACAATGAGCAGTTCTTC. It specifies CASSLILAGVLGYNEQFF.

This clonotype was seen at least ten times. The J gene is TRBJ1-4, the V gene TRBV24-1, with a tentative D call TRBD1 (6 bases). This CDR3 spans 15 amino acids. Germline V gene sequence: CDR1 KGHDR, CDR2 SFDVKD. Trimming shortened V by 2 bases and J by 8 bases, and 14 bases separated the two germline ends. The CDR3 reads CATSDSTGIAEKLFF. The CDR3 DNA reads as TGTGCCACCAGTGATTCGACAGGAATAGCCGAAAAACTGTTTTTT.

This clonotype was seen many times. This chain joins TRBV29-1 and TRBJ2-5, with TRBD2 identical over 12 bases. There are 15 residues in the CDR3. Germline V gives CDR1 SQVTM, CDR2 ANQGSEA. Trimming took 6 bases from V and 5 from J; bases not matched to a gene: 10. CDR3 sequence: CSVCTSGRSLETQYF. DNA of the CDR3: TGCAGCGTCTGCACTAGCGGGAGGAGTTTGGAGACCCAGTACTTC.

This clonotype was counted ten times or more. The chain links TRBV4-2 to TRBJ1-4; perhaps TRBD1 as D (6 bases). Germline CDR1 is LGHNA and CDR2 is YNFKEQ. The V gene lost 1 base and the J gene lost 3 bases, with 9 bases spanning the gap. The CDR3 contains 15 residues. Here the CDR3 reads CASSQVDRPNEKLFF. The CDR3 DNA is TGTGCCAGCAGCCAAGTTGACAGGCCTAATGAAAAACTGTTTTTT.

This clonotype was observed many times. V is TRBV12-3 or TRBV12-4 and J is TRBJ1-1, with D possibly being TRBD1 (5 bases). Trimming pared 8 bases from V and 0 bases from J, leaving 10 bases between. This CDR3 region has 13 residues. CDR3 nucleotides: TGTGCCAGCCGGGACCAGATGAACACTGAAGCTTTCTTT. This encodes CASRDQMNTEAFF.

The sample holds many counts of this clonotype. This chain joins TRBV29-1 and TRBJ2-1; D is uncertain. Germline V gene data show CDR1 as SQVTM and CDR2 as ANQGSEA. V lost 1 base, J lost 0 bases, and 19 bases lay in between. The CDR3 is made up of 18 amino acids. CDR3 in amino acids: CSVEGIEASDYSYNEQFF. CDR3 coding DNA: TGCAGCGTTGAAGGAATAGAGGCCTCAGATTACTCCTACAATGAGCAGTTCTTC.

CDR3 sequence reads: CASSPEGESGAFF. The CDR3 DNA follows: TGTGCCAGCAGCCCCGAAGGGGAGAGTGGAGCTTTCTTT. The chain carries TRBV7-9 and TRBJ1-1, with D maybe TRBD1 (5 bases). This CDR3 contains 13 residues. The V end lost 5 bases, the J end lost 10 bases, and 17 bases lay between the germline ends. The germline V gene has CDR1 SEHNR and CDR2 FQNEAQ (reference sequence).

This clonotype occurred many times. This chain joins TRBV19 and TRBJ2-7; possible D gene TRBD1, 5 bases. In germline, CDR1 is LNHDA, CDR2 SQIVND (reference sequence). With 5 bases removed from V and 5 bases from J, the gap between germline ends came to 13 bases. This CDR3 has 13 residues. CDR3 region: CASSVSQGHEQYF. The CDR3 nucleotides are TGTGCCAGTAGTGTGTCTCAGGGCCACGAGCAGTACTTC.

This clonotype has a count of ten or more. The rearrangement joins TRBV6-1 to TRBJ1-1; D may be TRBD1 (5 bases). In germline, CDR1 is MNHNS, CDR2 SASEGT. V dropped 6 bases and J dropped 0 bases, with 8 bases sitting between them. The CDR3 is 13 residues long. DNA of the CDR3: TGTGCCAGCAGACAACAGGTGAACACTGAAGCTTTCTTT. Amino acid sequence: CASRQQVNTEAFF.